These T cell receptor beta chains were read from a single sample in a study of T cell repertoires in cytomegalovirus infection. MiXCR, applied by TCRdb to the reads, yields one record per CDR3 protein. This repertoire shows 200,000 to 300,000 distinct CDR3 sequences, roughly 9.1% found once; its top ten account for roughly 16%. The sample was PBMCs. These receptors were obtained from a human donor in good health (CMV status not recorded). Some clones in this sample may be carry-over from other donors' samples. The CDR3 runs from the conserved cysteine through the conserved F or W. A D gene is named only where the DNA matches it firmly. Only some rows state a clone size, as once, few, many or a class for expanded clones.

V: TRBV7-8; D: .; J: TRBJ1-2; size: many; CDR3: CASSLGGPVPANYGYTF; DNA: TGTGCCAGCAGCTTAGGGGGGCCGGTCCCAGCTAACTATGGCTACACCTTC
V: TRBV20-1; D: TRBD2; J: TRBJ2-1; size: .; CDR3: CSARLAGGHHEQFF; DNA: TGCAGTGCAAGACTAGCGGGGGGGCATCATGAGCAGTTCTTC
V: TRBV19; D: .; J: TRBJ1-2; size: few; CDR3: CASSMEDSFNYGYTF; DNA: TGTGCCAGTAGTATGGAGGACAGTTTTAACTATGGCTACACCTTC
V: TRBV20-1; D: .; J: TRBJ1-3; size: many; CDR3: CSARGGGRGNTIYF; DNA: TGCAGTGCTAGAGGGGGCGGACGTGGAAACACCATATATTTT
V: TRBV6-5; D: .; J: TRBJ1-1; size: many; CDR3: CASSRGRTAVGAFF; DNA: TGTGCCAGCAGTAGGGGTAGGACAGCAGTGGGAGCTTTCTTT
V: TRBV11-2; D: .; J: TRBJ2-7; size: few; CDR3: CASSRGAGTYEQYF; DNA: TGTGCCAGCAGCCGGGGGGCGGGGACCTACGAGCAGTACTTC
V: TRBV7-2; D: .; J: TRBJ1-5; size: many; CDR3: CASSLEGDSNQPQHF; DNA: TGTGCCAGCAGCTTAGAGGGTGATAGCAATCAGCCCCAGCATTTT
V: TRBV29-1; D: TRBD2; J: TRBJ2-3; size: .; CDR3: CSAEGLAADTQYF; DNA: TGCAGCGCTGAGGGACTAGCTGCAGATACGCAGTATTTT
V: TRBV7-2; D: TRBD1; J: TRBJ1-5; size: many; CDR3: CASSPLQGAGNQPQHF; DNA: TGTGCCAGCAGCCCACTACAGGGGGCAGGCAATCAGCCCCAGCATTTT
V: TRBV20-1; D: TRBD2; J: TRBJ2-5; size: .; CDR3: CSADRGLAGGRETQYF; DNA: TGCAGTGCTGACCGGGGACTAGCGGGAGGGCGAGAGACCCAGTACTTC
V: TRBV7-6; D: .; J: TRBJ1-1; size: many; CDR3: CASSPGPRGNTEAFF; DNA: TGTGCCAGCAGCCCTGGCCCCCGGGGGAACACTGAAGCTTTCTTT
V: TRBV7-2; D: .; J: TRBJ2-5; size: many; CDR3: CASSPRRGNQETQYF; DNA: TGTGCCAGCAGCCCCCGACGTGGGAACCAAGAGACCCAGTACTTC
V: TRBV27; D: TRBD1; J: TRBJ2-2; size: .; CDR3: CASSRDRAHTGELFF; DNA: TGTGCCAGCAGTCGGGACAGAGCGCACACCGGGGAGCTGTTTTTT
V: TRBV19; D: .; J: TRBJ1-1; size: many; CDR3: CASRRGGTVAEAFF; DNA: TGTGCCAGCCGGCGGGGGGGTACTGTTGCTGAAGCTTTCTTT
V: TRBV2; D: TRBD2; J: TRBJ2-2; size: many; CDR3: CASLAGIGTGELFF; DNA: TGTGCCAGCCTAGCGGGTATAGGCACCGGGGAGCTGTTTTTT
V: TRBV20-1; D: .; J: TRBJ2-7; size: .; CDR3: CSAGRDFLGQYF; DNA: TGCAGTGCTGGCCGGGACTTTTTGGGGCAGTACTTC